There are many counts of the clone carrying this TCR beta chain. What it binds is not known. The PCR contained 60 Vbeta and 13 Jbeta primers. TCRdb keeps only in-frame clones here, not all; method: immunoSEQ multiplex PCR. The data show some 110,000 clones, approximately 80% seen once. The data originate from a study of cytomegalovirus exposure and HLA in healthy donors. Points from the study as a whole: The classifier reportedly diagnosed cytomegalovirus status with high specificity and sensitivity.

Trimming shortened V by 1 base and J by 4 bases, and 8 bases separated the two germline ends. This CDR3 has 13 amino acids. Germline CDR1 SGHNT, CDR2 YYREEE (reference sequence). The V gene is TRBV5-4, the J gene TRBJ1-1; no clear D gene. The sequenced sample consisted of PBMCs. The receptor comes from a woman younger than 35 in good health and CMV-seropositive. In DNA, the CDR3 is TGTGCCAGCAGCTTGTCAAGCATCACTGAAGCTTTCTTT. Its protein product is CASSLSSITEAFF.